This is a list of T cell receptor beta chains from one sample in a study of Ad26.COV2.S vaccination and SARS-CoV-2 variants. This table comes from immunoSEQ multiplex PCR, and its TCRdb copy is limited to in-frame clones, with some not included. The repertoire holds roughly 250,000 clones, with around 88% as singletons. Sequencing was performed on peripheral blood, taken in a trial of Ad26.COV2.S vaccine versus placebo. The receptors shown here come from a person between 18 and 59 years old who received the Ad26.COV2.S COVID-19 vaccine or a placebo. The CDR3 runs from the conserved cysteine through the conserved F or W. Fields, in order: V gene, D gene, clone size, J gene, CDR3 DNA, CDR3 protein. The D gene is left open where the match is weak. Rows may omit the clone size; those that give it use once, few, many or a size class.

TRBV19	TRBD1	NA	TRBJ1-2	TGTGCCAGTAGTCTACAGGGGGCCTATGGCTACACCTTC	CASSLQGAYGYTF
TRBV6-6	NA	NA	TRBJ2-5	TGTGCCAGCAGTCTCCTAGAGACCCAGTACTTC	CASSLLETQYF
TRBV19	TRBD2	NA	TRBJ2-7	TGTGCCAGTTCCTGGGGGGACTATACCTACGAGCAGTACTTC	CASSWGDYTYEQYF
TRBV4-3	TRBD1	NA	TRBJ1-1	TGCGCCAGCAGCCAAGGTAGGGGGCGTGAAGCTTTCTTT	CASSQGRGREAFF
TRBV7-9	TRBD1	NA	TRBJ2-7	TGTGCCAGCAGCGCCACCCGGTCGGGACAGGGGTTCTACGAGCAGTACTTC	CASSATRSGQGFYEQYF
TRBV5-6	NA	NA	TRBJ2-1	TGTGCCAGCAGCTTGGCAGCCGGAGGCAATGAGCAGTTCTTC	CASSLAAGGNEQFF
TRBV11-1	NA	NA	TRBJ2-7	TGTGCCAGCAGCCCGCGGCGGACGGGACGAGGTGAGCAGTACTTC	CASSPRRTGRGEQYF
TRBV7-3	NA	NA	TRBJ2-5	TGTGCCAGCAGCTTAGCGTGGCCGGAGACCCAGTACTTC	CASSLAWPETQYF
TRBV4-1	NA	NA	TRBJ2-3	TGCGCCAGCACGAAGGTCACGGCAGGGGGCACAGATACGCAGTATTTT	CASTKVTAGGTDTQYF
TRBV27	TRBD1	NA	TRBJ2-4	TGTGCCAGCATGAGACTACGGACAGGGGAGGTCAAAAACATTCAGTACTTC	CASMRLRTGEVKNIQYF
TRBV7-2	NA	NA	TRBJ2-3	TGTGCCAGCAGCTTATTCACAGATACGCAGTATTTT	CASSLFTDTQYF
TRBV7-3	NA	NA	TRBJ2-6	TGTGCCAGCAGCTTAGATGGGAAGGCTGGGGCCAACGTCCTGACTTTC	CASSLDGKAGANVLTF
TRBV5-1	NA	once	TRBJ2-1	TGCGCCAGCAGCTTGGCGGCAGGGAACAATGAGCAGTTCTTC	CASSLAAGNNEQFF
TRBV19	NA	many	TRBJ1-2	TGTGCCCTCCCAATTCGGGGGGCTAGCGGCTACACCTTC	CALPIRGASGYTF
TRBV5-6	NA	once	TRBJ2-7	TGTGCCAGCAGCTTGTCAGGGTTTTACTCCTACGAGCAGTACTTC	CASSLSGFYSYEQYF
TRBV7-3	NA	NA	TRBJ2-3	TGTGCCAGCAGCTTAAATGGCTACCTCACAGATACGCAGTATTTT	CASSLNGYLTDTQYF
TRBV27	TRBD2	NA	TRBJ2-1	TGTGCCAGCAGTGGGCAGACTAGCGGCAAGACCAATGAGCAGTTCTTC	CASSGQTSGKTNEQFF
TRBV30	NA	once	TRBJ2-5	TGTGCCTGGAGTGTCGCGGAGACCCAGTACTTC	CAWSVAETQYF
TRBV3-1/TRBV3-2	NA	NA	TRBJ2-3	TGTGCCAGCAGCCAAGATCGGGTCGCCAGCACAGATACGCAGTATTTT	CASSQDRVASTDTQYF
TRBV27	TRBD2	NA	TRBJ2-5	TGTGCCAGCAGCCTACGTGGACTAGCGTCCCCTACCCAGTACTTC	CASSLRGLASPTQYF
TRBV7-2	NA	NA	TRBJ1-5	TGTGCCAGCAGCCACGACTTTCATAGCAATCAGCCCCAGCATTTT	CASSHDFHSNQPQHF
TRBV10-3	NA	NA	TRBJ1-4	TGTGCCATCAGTACAGGGACCACTAATGAAAAACTGTTTTTT	CAISTGTTNEKLFF
TRBV6-5	TRBD1	NA	TRBJ1-1	TGTGCCAGCAGATTGACAGGGTCAGCGACTGAAGCTTTCTTT	CASRLTGSATEAFF
TRBV2	TRBD2	NA	TRBJ2-7	TGTGCCAGCAGTGAATACCGCGGGGGGGCGGGCGAGCAGTACTTC	CASSEYRGGAGEQYF
TRBV4-1	NA	once	TRBJ2-2	TGCGCCAGCAGCCTACTAGGAGGGAACACCGGGGAGCTGTTTTTT	CASSLLGGNTGELFF
TRBV4-1	TRBD1	NA	TRBJ2-2	TGCGCCAGCAGCCCAGGAAAGGGGGCAGCCGGGGAGCTGTTTTTT	CASSPGKGAAGELFF
TRBV7-9	NA	NA	TRBJ1-1	TGTGCCAGCAGCGTGACAGGTATGAACACTGAAGCTTTCTTT	CASSVTGMNTEAFF
TRBV7-2	NA	few	TRBJ2-1	TGTGCCAGCAGCTTAGCGGCGGGGACCTCCTACAATGAGCAGTTCTTC	CASSLAAGTSYNEQFF
TRBV24-1	TRBD2	NA	TRBJ2-1	TGTGCCACCAGTGATTTGGGGCTAGCGGGAGAGGTTGAGCAGTTCTTC	CATSDLGLAGEVEQFF
TRBV4-3	TRBD2	NA	TRBJ2-1	TGCGCCAGCAGCCGGGGACTAGCGGCTTACAATGAGCAGTTCTTC	CASSRGLAAYNEQFF
TRBV19	TRBD1	NA	TRBJ1-4	TGTGCCAGTAGTGCGACAGGGGAAAAACTGTTTTTT	CASSATGEKLFF
TRBV16	NA	NA	TRBJ2-4	TGTGCCAGCAGCCTCTCGGGAGTAAACATTCAGTACTTC	CASSLSGVNIQYF
TRBV4-1	NA	NA	TRBJ2-1	TGCGCCAGCAGCCCGGGGAAGAATACCTACAATGAGCAGTTCTTC	CASSPGKNTYNEQFF
TRBV30	TRBD1	NA	TRBJ2-7	TGTGCCTGGAGTACGGGACAGTCCTACGAGCAGTACTTC	CAWSTGQSYEQYF
TRBV2	TRBD2	NA	TRBJ2-5	TGTGCCAGCAGTGGGGAGTTCGGCGGGGGAGAGACCCAGTACTTC	CASSGEFGGGETQYF
TRBV7-2	NA	NA	TRBJ1-5	TGTGCCAGCAGCTCGGGGCCGAATCAGCCCCAGCATTTT	CASSSGPNQPQHF
TRBV7-9	TRBD1	NA	TRBJ2-7	TGTGCCAGCAGCCTCCGACAGGGGGGATCCTACGAGCAGTACTTC	CASSLRQGGSYEQYF
TRBV5-1	NA	few	TRBJ2-2	TGCGCCAGCAGCCACGTCATGAGGAACACCGGGGAGCTGTTTTTT	CASSHVMRNTGELFF
TRBV7-2	NA	NA	TRBJ2-5	TGTGCCAGCAGCCTCCGGGCCTTGGGACAAGAGACCCAGTACTTC	CASSLRALGQETQYF
TRBV7-3	NA	NA	TRBJ2-1	TGTGCCAGCAGCTTAAAGTCCAGGGAGTATAGCAATGAGCAGTTCTTC	CASSLKSREYSNEQFF